These 6 T cell receptor beta chains originate from one sample sequenced in a study of shared clonotypes between healthy human individuals. The assay was immunoSEQ multiplex PCR, and TCRdb's table has in-frame clones only and misses some. The data contain 980,000 or so clones, approximately 76% of them singletons. Sequences were obtained from memory CD4+ T cells sorted from blood. The sample's subset: CD45RA-negative fraction. These receptors came from a man aged 18 to 29 in good health.

This clone showed up just once. CDR3 bases: TGTGCCAGCAGCTTTCAAGGGCGGGATGGAAACACCATATATTTT. Protein sequence: CASSFQGRDGNTIYF. The rearrangement uses TRBV7-2 and TRBJ1-3; D unclear. CDR3 length: 15 residues. V lost 3 bases, J lost 3 bases, and 12 bases lay in between. The V gene's germline CDR1 is SGHTA and CDR2 FQGNSA.

This clone has a handful of counts. The rearrangement links TRBV7-9 to TRBJ1-5; 9 bases align to TRBD1. CDR3 length: 15 residues. Germline loops: CDR1 SEHNR, CDR2 FQNEAQ (reference sequence). V lost 5 bases and J lost 1; bases outside the gene matches: 3. CDR3 nucleotide sequence: TGTGCCAGCAGCCGCGGGACAGGGAGCAATCAGCCCCAGCATTTT. Translating it yields CASSRGTGSNQPQHF.

The chain has TRBV25-1 and TRBJ2-5, with TRBD2 identical over 10 bases. V dropped 3 bases and J dropped 3; count of bases not matched to a gene: 7. Germline loops: CDR1 MGHDK, CDR2 SYGVNS. This CDR3 contains 16 residues. CDR3 loop: CASSEGPLAGEETQYF. Written as DNA, the CDR3 is TGTGCCAGCAGTGAGGGTCCGCTAGCGGGAGAAGAGACCCAGTACTTC. Drawing the rest from reference TRBV25-1 and TRBJ2-5, the complete variable domain is EADIYQTPRYLVIGTGKKITLECSQTMGHDKMYWYQQDPGMELHLIHYSYGVNSTEKGDLSSESTVSRIRTEHFPLTLESARPSHTSQYLCASSEGPLAGEETQYFGPGTRLLVL.

Comments on this clone: Distinct nucleotide sequences in the sample also encode this CDR3. The chain links TRBV5-1 to TRBJ1-2; D perhaps matches TRBD1 (5 bases). CDR1 is SGHRS, CDR2 YFSETQ, per germline. Trimming took 3 bases from V and 4 from J, leaving 7 bases between them. This CDR3 has 12 amino acids. The DNA for the CDR3 is TGCGCCAGCAGCTCCCAGGGCTATGGCTACACCTTC. Translation gives CASSSQGYGYTF.

The chain is built from TRBV6-5 and TRBJ1-4, with unresolved D. The CDR3 is 16 amino acids. CDR1 and CDR2 (germline): MNHEY, SVGAGI. V lost 0 bases and J lost 8, with 16 bases in between. This chain's CDR3 is CASSYSPGIVQEKLFF. CDR3 coding DNA: TGTGCCAGCAGTTACTCACCGGGCATCGTACAGGAAAAACTGTTTTTT.

The V and J genes are TRBV7-3 and TRBJ2-2; a weak D match, TRBD1 (6 bases). Trimming took off 3 bases at V and 6 bases at J, with 11 bases between the two ends. This CDR3 is 14 amino acids long. Germline V gives CDR1 SGHTA, CDR2 FQGTGA. CDR3 sequence reads: CASSFQGGAGELFF. The CDR3, as DNA: TGTGCCAGCAGCTTCCAAGGGGGTGCCGGGGAGCTGTTTTTT.